This T cell receptor beta chain was sequenced in a study of blood T cell repertoires in COVID-19 (dated by TCRdb to about 2020). For the wider study: The collaborator samples originated in the United States, Italy and Spain and spanned the acute and convalescent phases of COVID-19. The samples were drawn from the first 160 participants of the ongoing ImmuneRACE study and from some 1,300 subjects provided by 6 global collaborators. Deeply sampled blood TCRbeta repertoires from subjects exposed to, actively infected with, or recovered from COVID-19 were included in the dataset. The material from the prospective study consisted of cDNA or gDNA derived from T cells, B-cell-depleted T cells, or PBMCs. Where HLA class I and class II types were available, the types were taken from metadata supplied by the sample provider, not from assay-based typing. The repertoires were released in a freely available public database intended as a resource for research on the immune response to SARS-CoV-2. A de-identified subject ID, COVID-19 status, age in years and sex were almost always included in the sample metadata. Results the study describes overall, beyond this receptor: How much clinical and demographic metadata was included differed by source and by participant, and the metadata was provided uncurated.

The immunoSEQ Assay, a bias-controlled multiplex PCR, was used to amplify TCRbeta CDR3 regions from genomic DNA. Under the source paper's analysis protocol: The number of nucleated cells in each sample was estimated from the amplification of reference gene primers within the assay. To quantify the absolute abundance of each unique TCRbeta CDR3 rearrangement, sequence reads were collapsed and filtered. For each sample, productive Simpson clonality was calculated as the square root of Simpson's diversity index across productive rearrangements. The source is immuneACCESS, and TCRdb retained only in-frame sequences with V and J called. Part of the clones is not carried over; for the studies checked, unresolved V genes explain less than half of this, and the remainder is unexplained. V, J and clone size were drawn from that table, and D and trimming were deduced from the DNA. Counted in this sample were some 130,000 clones; approximately 90% of them appeared once. Around 2.1% of the sample comes from the top ten.

Each collaborating institution followed its own protocols to collect whole blood in K2EDTA tubes. For TCRbeta analysis, collaborators shipped samples in one of three forms: frozen whole blood, isolated PBMCs, or DNA extracted from either of those sample types. A note on this clone: It lacks a known antigen. Base quality data are lacking; no much larger clone is found one base away.

The germline V gene sets CDR1 to MNHNS and CDR2 to SASEGT. V and J are truncated by 3 bases and 4 bases respectively, leaving an intervening sequence of 19 bases. The CDR3 runs 17 amino acids, cysteine and phenylalanine included. Here the CDR3 DNA is all that survives: 51 bases in frame from base 1. The chain is assembled from TRBV6-1 and TRBJ1-5; TRBD1 is a possible D gene, resting on 6 matching bases. The material sequenced was peripheral blood. The sequence derives from a man in his 70s with active COVID-19. DNA sequence: TGTGCCAGCAGTGAGGATAGGAACAGGGAAGTGAATCAGCCCCAGCATTTT. Translated, it gives CASSEDRNREVNQPQHF.